This T cell receptor beta chain is drawn from a study of blood T cell repertoires in COVID-19. Method: immunoSEQ multiplex PCR; TCRdb's copy keeps in-frame clones and lacks some. The sample carries roughly 220,000 clones, around nine tenths recorded once. The TCR originated in a man between 60 and 70 years old with acute or convalescent COVID-19. What was sequenced was peripheral blood.

In DNA form, the CDR3 reads TGTGCCAGCAGCTTTCCGGGACAGGGAACCGAGCAGTACTTC. Protein: CASSFPGQGTEQYF. The V gene is TRBV5-4, the J gene TRBJ2-7; TRBD1 aligns across 9 bases. This CDR3 is 14 amino acids long. The germline CDR1 and CDR2 sequences are SGHNT and YYREEE (reference sequence). The V gene end was trimmed by 2 bases and the J gene end by 6 bases; junction bases not matched to a gene: 6.